The T cell receptor (beta chain) described here comes from a study of neurological immune-mediated disorders. Study conclusions and caveats: Neither clinical nor MRI features were found to be associated with the multiple sclerosis repertoire cluster.

A single run covered 15-18 subjects with over 180 million TCR-beta sequences. One entry per CDR3 protein results from TCRdb running MiXCR on the 5' RACE reads. The sample consists of 66,000 or so distinct CDR3 sequences, around 3.3% of them appearing once. Comments on this clonotype: Its antigen is not identified.

Sequencing was performed on PBMCs. This clonotype was obtained from a man aged 40-50 years with multiple sclerosis.

The CDR3 spells CASSRGTSGRVSGETQYF. CDR3 sequence (DNA): TGTGCCAGCAGCCGCGGGACTAGCGGGAGGGTAAGCGGGGAGACCCAGTACTTC. This chain links TRBV6-5 with TRBJ2-5, with 16 bases aligning to TRBD2. Germline assignment: CDR1 MNHEY and CDR2 SVGAGI. V gave up 6 bases and J gave up 5 bases; unmatched junction bases: 12. The length of the CDR3 is 18 residues.